This is a list of T cell receptor beta chains from one sample in a study of long-term antiretroviral therapy in people with HIV. The data were produced by immunoSEQ multiplex PCR, yet TCRdb's version contains in-frame clones alone and is incomplete. The sample holds fewer than 20,000 clones, 80% to 90% seen once. The material was unsorted PBMCs, obtained 4.2 years after starting antiretroviral therapy. These receptors were obtained from a man in his fifties with HIV. Both conserved end residues are part of each CDR3. The order of the fields is J gene, D gene, clone size, V gene, CDR3 DNA, CDR3 protein. A D gene is named only where the DNA matches it firmly. The size of a clone is reported for some rows only, either as once, few or many, or as a class for expanded clones.

TRBJ2-1	TRBD2	NA	TRBV27	TGTGCCAGCAGCCTTCCGGGACTAGCGGGGGTGGAGCAGTTCTTC	CASSLPGLAGVEQFF
TRBJ2-7	NA	once	TRBV7-2	TGTGCCAGCAGCGCCGGGGACCGGGGAGAGCAGTACTTC	CASSAGDRGEQYF
TRBJ2-7	NA	NA	TRBV19	TGTGCCAGTAGTGACAGTGCGAGCTCCTACGAGCAGTACTTC	CASSDSASSYEQYF
TRBJ1-4	TRBD1	NA	TRBV28	TGTGCCAGCAGCCTGACAGGGAAGCGGTTTAAGGAAAAACTGTTTTTT	CASSLTGKRFKEKLFF
TRBJ2-7	TRBD2	NA	TRBV7-3	TGTGCCAGCAGCCGTGGGACTAGCCACGAGCAGTACTTC	CASSRGTSHEQYF
TRBJ2-2	NA	NA	TRBV5-5	TGTGCCAGCAGCTTGCAAGGGGGCACCGGGGAGCTGTTTTTT	CASSLQGGTGELFF
TRBJ2-5	TRBD1	once	TRBV5-4	TGTGCCAGCAGCAAGACAGGGTTTGAGACCCAGTACTTC	CASSKTGFETQYF
TRBJ1-2	TRBD1	NA	TRBV10-3	TGTGCCATCCGGGGACAGGGTATTATCTATGGCTACACCTTC	CAIRGQGIIYGYTF
TRBJ2-2	NA	NA	TRBV29-1	TGCAGCGTTAAGAAGTACCAGGACACCGGGGAGCTGTTTTTT	CSVKKYQDTGELFF
TRBJ2-2	NA	NA	TRBV11-2	TGTGCCAGCAGCGCACTCCCCCCCCCAGCGCCCACCGGGGAGCTGTTTTTT	CASSALPPPAPTGELFF
TRBJ2-3	NA	NA	TRBV19	TGTGCCAGTAGTATTATGGCAGGGGAGAGAAATACGCAGTATTTT	CASSIMAGERNTQYF
TRBJ2-5	NA	NA	TRBV29-1	TGCAGCGTTGGTCCGCCAGGGTTAGAGACCCAGTACTTC	CSVGPPGLETQYF
TRBJ1-2	NA	NA	TRBV20-1	TGCAGTGCTAGGTATCAGGAGGGCTACACCTTC	CSARYQEGYTF
TRBJ1-1	NA	NA	TRBV30	TGTGCCTGGAGTGTAGGAGGGCTGACTGAAGCTTTCTTT	CAWSVGGLTEAFF
TRBJ1-5	NA	NA	TRBV6-5	TGTGCCAGCAGTTACTCGAGTCATCAGCCCCAGCATTTT	CASSYSSHQPQHF
TRBJ2-3	TRBD2	NA	TRBV30	TGTGCCTGGAGTGTACATAGCGGGGGGGCCACGGCAGATACGCAGTATTTT	CAWSVHSGGATADTQYF
TRBJ2-5	NA	NA	TRBV9	TGTGCCAGCAGCGTAGAAGGAGGCTTTGGGGAGACCCAGTACTTC	CASSVEGGFGETQYF
TRBJ1-2	NA	NA	TRBV18	TGTGCCAGCTCACCTACCTACGGGGACGACTATGGCTACACCTTC	CASSPTYGDDYGYTF
TRBJ2-7	NA	few	TRBV27	TGTGCCAGCAGTTTCGGTCGGGTTCCCTACGAGCAGTACTTC	CASSFGRVPYEQYF
TRBJ2-1	NA	NA	TRBV28	TGTGCCAGCAGTTCAGGACGTAGCTCCTACAATGAGCAGTTCTTC	CASSSGRSSYNEQFF
TRBJ2-2	NA	few	TRBV11-3	TGTGCCAGCAGCGCCTTAGTAACCGGGGAGCTGTTTTTT	CASSALVTGELFF
TRBJ2-1	TRBD1	NA	TRBV12-5	TGTGCTAGTGGTCCGGGACAGGGGGCCGATGAGCAGTTCTTC	CASGPGQGADEQFF
TRBJ1-3	NA	NA	TRBV2	TGTGCCAGATCCAAGGGTGACTCTGGAAACACCATATATTTT	CARSKGDSGNTIYF
TRBJ2-2	NA	NA	TRBV5-1	TGCGCCAGCAGCTTGGTGGGTCTCAACACCGGGGAGCTGTTTTTT	CASSLVGLNTGELFF
TRBJ2-1	TRBD1	NA	TRBV27	TGTGCCAGCAGTTTATCCGGGACAGGGCGTTTTAATGAGCAGTTCTTC	CASSLSGTGRFNEQFF
TRBJ1-1	NA	NA	TRBV30	TGTGCCTGTAGGGGAAAGGGGACTGAAGCTTTCTTT	CACRGKGTEAFF
TRBJ1-4	TRBD1	NA	TRBV5-4	TGTGCCAGCAGCTTTTTGGCCGGGACAGGTGATGAAAAACTGTTTTTT	CASSFLAGTGDEKLFF
TRBJ1-5	NA	NA	TRBV6-5	TGTGCCAGCAGTTACGCCAGGGAACAGCCCCAGCATTTT	CASSYAREQPQHF
TRBJ2-7	NA	NA	TRBV10-3	TGTGCCATCAGTGAGTCGAAATCCGCCATCTCCTACGAGCAGTACTTC	CAISESKSAISYEQYF
TRBJ1-6	NA	NA	TRBV2	TGTGCCAGCAGTGTATACCGGGTGAGTTCACCCCTCCACTTT	CASSVYRVSSPLHF
TRBJ2-7	NA	NA	TRBV2	TGTGCCAGCAGTCCTATTCAGGGCATAACCTACGAGCAGTACTTC	CASSPIQGITYEQYF
TRBJ2-3	NA	NA	TRBV11-2	TGTGCCAGCAGCCTCGGGGGTAGCGGAGGGGATACGCAGTATTTT	CASSLGGSGGDTQYF
TRBJ2-7	NA	once	TRBV4-1	TGCGCCAGCAGCCCTAGTACAGGGATTAACGAGCAGTACTTC	CASSPSTGINEQYF
TRBJ2-3	TRBD2	NA	TRBV10-3	TGTGCCACGATGACGACTAGCGGGGGGCCTAGCACAGATACGCAGTATTTT	CATMTTSGGPSTDTQYF
TRBJ2-7	NA	NA	TRBV4-3	TGCGCCAGCAGCCAAGATCTTACTGACGAGCAGTACTTC	CASSQDLTDEQYF
TRBJ1-1	NA	few	TRBV29-1	TGCAGCGTTGGACCCCGATGGGACACTGAAGCTTTCTTT	CSVGPRWDTEAFF
TRBJ1-1	NA	NA	TRBV6-5	TGTGCCAGCAGGCCCCTCACTGGGGGACGCACTGAAGCTTTCTTT	CASRPLTGGRTEAFF
TRBJ2-3	NA	NA	TRBV28	TGTGCCAGCAGTTTTAGGGGGAGCACAGATACGCAGTATTTT	CASSFRGSTDTQYF
TRBJ2-1	TRBD2	NA	TRBV4-1	TGCGCCAGCAGCCATAACCTAGCGGGGGGAATTGAGCAGTTCTTC	CASSHNLAGGIEQFF
TRBJ1-5	NA	NA	TRBV5-6	TGTGCCAGCAGCTTGCAGTATAGCAATCAGCCCCAGCATTTT	CASSLQYSNQPQHF
TRBJ2-7	NA	NA	TRBV14	TGTGCCAGCAGCCAAGGGGCGTATGCGACAGGACCCTACGAGCAGTACTTC	CASSQGAYATGPYEQYF
TRBJ2-2	TRBD2	NA	TRBV4-1	TGCGCCAGCAGCCAAGGCCTAGCGGGGGGGACCGGGGAGCTGTTTTTT	CASSQGLAGGTGELFF